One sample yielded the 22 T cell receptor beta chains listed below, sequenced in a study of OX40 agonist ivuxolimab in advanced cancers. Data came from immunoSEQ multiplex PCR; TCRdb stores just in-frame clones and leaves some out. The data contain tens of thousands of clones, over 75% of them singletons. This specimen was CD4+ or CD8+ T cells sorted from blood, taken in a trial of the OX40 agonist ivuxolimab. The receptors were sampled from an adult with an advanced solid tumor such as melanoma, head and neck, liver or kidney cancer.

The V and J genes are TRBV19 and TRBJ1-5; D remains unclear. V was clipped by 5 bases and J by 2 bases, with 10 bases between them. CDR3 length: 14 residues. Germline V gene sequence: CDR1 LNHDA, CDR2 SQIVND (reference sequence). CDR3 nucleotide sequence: TGTGCCAGTAGTCCCAAGATGGGCAATCAGCCCCAGCATTTT. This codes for CASSPKMGNQPQHF.

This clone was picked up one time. This CDR3 is CASSRPETPVGEQYF. The CDR3 DNA is TGTGCCAGTAGTAGGCCCGAGACGCCGGTAGGCGAGCAGTACTTC. The chain joins TRBV19 to TRBJ2-7; no reliable D call. V lost 4 bases and J lost 6, with 19 bases in between. The germline V gene has CDR1 LNHDA and CDR2 SQIVND (reference sequence). This CDR3 is built from 15 residues. The full variable domain, in which reference TRBV19 and TRBJ2-7 provide the parts outside the CDR3, is DGGITQSPKYLFRKEGQNVTLSCEQNLNHDAMYWYRQDPGQGLRLIYYSQIVNDFQKGDIAEGYSVSREKKESFPLTVTSAQKNPTAFYLCASSRPETPVGEQYFGPGTRLTVT.

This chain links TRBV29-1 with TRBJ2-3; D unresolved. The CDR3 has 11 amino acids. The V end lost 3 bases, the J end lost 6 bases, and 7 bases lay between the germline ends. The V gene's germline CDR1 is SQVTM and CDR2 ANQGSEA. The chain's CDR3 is CSVEELDTQYF. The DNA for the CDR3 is TGCAGCGTTGAGGAGTTGGATACGCAGTATTTT.

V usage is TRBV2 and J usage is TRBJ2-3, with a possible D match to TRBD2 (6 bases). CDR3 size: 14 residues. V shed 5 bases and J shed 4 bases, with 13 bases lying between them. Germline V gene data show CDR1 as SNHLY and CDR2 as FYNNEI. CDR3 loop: CASSPQGGSDTQYF. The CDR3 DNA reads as TGTGCCAGCAGTCCGCAGGGAGGCTCAGATACGCAGTATTTT.

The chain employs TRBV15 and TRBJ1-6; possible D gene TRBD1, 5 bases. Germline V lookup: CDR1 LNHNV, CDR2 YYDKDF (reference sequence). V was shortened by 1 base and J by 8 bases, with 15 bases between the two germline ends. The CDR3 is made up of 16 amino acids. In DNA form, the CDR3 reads TGTGCCACCAGCAGAGTTAGGGCGGGGGGGGATTCACCCCTCCACTTT. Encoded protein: CATSRVRAGGDSPLHF.

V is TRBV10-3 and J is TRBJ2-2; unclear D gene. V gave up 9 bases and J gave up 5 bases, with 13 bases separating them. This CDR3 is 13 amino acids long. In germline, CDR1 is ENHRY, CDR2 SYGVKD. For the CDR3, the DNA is TGTGCCATAAGGAACGTAGGGACCGGGGAGCTGTTTTTT. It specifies CAIRNVGTGELFF.

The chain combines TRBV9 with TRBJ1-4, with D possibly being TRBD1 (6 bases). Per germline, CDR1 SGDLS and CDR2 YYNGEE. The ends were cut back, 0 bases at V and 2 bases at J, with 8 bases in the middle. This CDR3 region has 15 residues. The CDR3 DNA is TGTGCCAGCAGCGTAGCTCAGGGGACTAATGAAAAACTGTTTTTT. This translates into CASSVAQGTNEKLFF.

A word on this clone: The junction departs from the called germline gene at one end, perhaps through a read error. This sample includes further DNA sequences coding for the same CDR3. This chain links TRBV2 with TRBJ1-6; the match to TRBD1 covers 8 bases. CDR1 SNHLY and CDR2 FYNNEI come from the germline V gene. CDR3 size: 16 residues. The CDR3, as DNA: TGTGCCAGCAGATCCCGGACAGGGTCCTATAATTCACCCCTCCATTTT. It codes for CASRSRTGSYNSPLHF.

The CDR3 bases are TGTGCCAGCAGTACTCGGACGGCCGGAAGAGAAGCTTTCTTT. This sequence encodes CASSTRTAGREAFF. The chain couples TRBV6-6 to TRBJ1-1, with no clear D. The length of the CDR3 is 14 residues. V lost 5 bases and J 8 bases, leaving 18 bases between the germline ends. CDR1 is MNHNY and CDR2 is SVGAGI in the germline V gene (reference sequence).

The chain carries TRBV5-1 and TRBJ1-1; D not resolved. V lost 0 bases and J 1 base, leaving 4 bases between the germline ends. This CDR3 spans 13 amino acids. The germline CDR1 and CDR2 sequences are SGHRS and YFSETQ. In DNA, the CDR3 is TGCGCCAGCAGCTTGGGAGGGAACACTGAAGCTTTCTTT. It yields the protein CASSLGGNTEAFF.

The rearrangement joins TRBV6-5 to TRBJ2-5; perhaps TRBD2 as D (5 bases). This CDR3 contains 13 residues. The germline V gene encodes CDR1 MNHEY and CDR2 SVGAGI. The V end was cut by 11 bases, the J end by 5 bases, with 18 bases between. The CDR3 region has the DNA TGTGCCGCCAAAGAGTCGGGAATGGAGACCCAGTACTTC. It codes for CAAKESGMETQYF.

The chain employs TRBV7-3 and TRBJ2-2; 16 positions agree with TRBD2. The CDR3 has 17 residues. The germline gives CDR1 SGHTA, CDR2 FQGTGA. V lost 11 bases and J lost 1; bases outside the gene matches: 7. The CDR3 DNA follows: TGTGCCGCCCCGGGGACTAGCGGGGGGGAGAACACCGGGGAGCTGTTTTTT. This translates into CAAPGTSGGENTGELFF.

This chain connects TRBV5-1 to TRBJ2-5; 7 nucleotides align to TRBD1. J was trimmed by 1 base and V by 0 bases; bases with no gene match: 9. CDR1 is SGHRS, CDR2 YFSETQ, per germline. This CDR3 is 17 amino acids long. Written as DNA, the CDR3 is TGCGCCAGCAGCTTGGGAGGGGGCAGCAATTTCCAAGAGACCCAGTACTTC. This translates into CASSLGGGSNFQETQYF.

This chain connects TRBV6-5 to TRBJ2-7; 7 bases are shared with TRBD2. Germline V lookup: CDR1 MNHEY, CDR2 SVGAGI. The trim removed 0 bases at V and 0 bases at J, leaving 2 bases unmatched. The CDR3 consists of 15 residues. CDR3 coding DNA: TGTGCCAGCAGTTACTCCAGCGGGGACTCCTACGAGCAGTACTTC. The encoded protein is CASSYSSGDSYEQYF.

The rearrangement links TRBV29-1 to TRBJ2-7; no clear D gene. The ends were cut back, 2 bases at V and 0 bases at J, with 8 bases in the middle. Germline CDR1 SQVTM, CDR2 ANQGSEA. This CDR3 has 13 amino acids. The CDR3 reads CSVELGSSYEQYF. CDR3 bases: TGCAGCGTTGAATTGGGCAGCTCCTACGAGCAGTACTTC.

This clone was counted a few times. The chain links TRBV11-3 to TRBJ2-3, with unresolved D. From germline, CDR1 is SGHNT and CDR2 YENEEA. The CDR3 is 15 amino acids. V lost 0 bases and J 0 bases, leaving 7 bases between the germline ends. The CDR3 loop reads CASSLEGKSTDTQYF. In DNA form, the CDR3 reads TGTGCCAGCAGCTTAGAAGGAAAGAGCACAGATACGCAGTATTTT.

CDR3 loop: CASSSQATSSGNTIYF. CDR3 sequence (DNA): TGCGCCAGCAGCTCACAGGCGACCAGCTCTGGAAACACCATATATTTT. The rearrangement joins TRBV4-1 to TRBJ1-3; weak D call: TRBD1 (5 bases). This CDR3 region has 16 residues. Trimming left V 5 bases short and J 0 bases short, with 14 bases between. Germline loops: CDR1 MGHRA, CDR2 YSYEKL.

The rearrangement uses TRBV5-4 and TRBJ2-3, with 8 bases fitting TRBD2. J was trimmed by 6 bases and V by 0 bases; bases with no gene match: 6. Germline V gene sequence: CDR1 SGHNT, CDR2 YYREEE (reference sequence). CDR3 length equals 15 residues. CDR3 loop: CASSLAGLVKDTQYF. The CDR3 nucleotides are TGTGCCAGCAGCTTGGCGGGACTAGTCAAGGATACGCAGTATTTT.

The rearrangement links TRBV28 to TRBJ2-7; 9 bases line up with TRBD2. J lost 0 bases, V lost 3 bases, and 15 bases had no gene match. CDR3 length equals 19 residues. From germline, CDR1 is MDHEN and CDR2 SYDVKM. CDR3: CASSLFGFGREGSSYEQYF. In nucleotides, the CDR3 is TGTGCCAGCAGTTTGTTCGGTTTTGGGCGGGAGGGGAGCTCCTACGAGCAGTACTTC. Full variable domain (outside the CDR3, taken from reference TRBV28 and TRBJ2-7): DVKVTQSSRYLVKRTGEKVFLECVQDMDHENMFWYRQDPGLGLRLIYFSYDVKMKEKGDIPEGYSVSREKKERFSLILESASTNQTSMYLCASSLFGFGREGSSYEQYFGPGTRLTVT.

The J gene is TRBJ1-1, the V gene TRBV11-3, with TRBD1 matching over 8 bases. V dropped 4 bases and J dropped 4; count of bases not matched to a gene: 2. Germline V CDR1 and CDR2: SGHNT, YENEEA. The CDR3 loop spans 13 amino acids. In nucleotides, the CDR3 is TGTGCCAGCAGCTCACAGGGGGGCACTGAAGCTTTCTTT. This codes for CASSSQGGTEAFF.

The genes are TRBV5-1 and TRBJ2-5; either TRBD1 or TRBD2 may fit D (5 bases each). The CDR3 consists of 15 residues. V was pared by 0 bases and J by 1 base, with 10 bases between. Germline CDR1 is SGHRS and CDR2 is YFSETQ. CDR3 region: CASSLVAGTQETQYF. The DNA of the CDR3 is TGCGCCAGCAGCTTGGTAGCAGGGACCCAAGAGACCCAGTACTTC.

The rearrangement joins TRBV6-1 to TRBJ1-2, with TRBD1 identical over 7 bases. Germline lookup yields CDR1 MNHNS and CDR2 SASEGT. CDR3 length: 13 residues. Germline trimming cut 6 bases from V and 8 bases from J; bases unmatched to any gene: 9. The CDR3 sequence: CASRQDRVDGYTF. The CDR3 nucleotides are TGTGCCAGCAGGCAAGACAGGGTCGACGGCTACACCTTC.